A selection of T cell receptor beta chains follows, all from one sample in a study of blood T cell repertoires in COVID-19. Clones were sequenced by immunoSEQ multiplex PCR, and TCRdb holds only the in-frame ones, with some missing. The data show about 90,000 clones, with roughly 90% seen just once and around 2.8% held by the top ten. Sequencing was done on a sample of peripheral blood. The receptor source for this set is a man between 50 and 59 years old with COVID-19, enrolled during active disease. The CDR3 runs from the conserved cysteine through the conserved F or W. A D gene is named only where the DNA matches it firmly. Expanded clones get a size class; other rows say once, few or many, or leave the size out.

J	V	size	D	DNA	CDR3
TRBJ2-3	TRBV10-1	.	.	TGCGCCAGCAGTGAAAATCCGGGACACCACACAGATACGCAGTATTTT	CASSENPGHHTDTQYF
TRBJ2-3	TRBV27	.	TRBD2	TGTGCCAGCACATCAAAGGATGCTAGCGGGGGTGTGGATACGCAGTATTTT	CASTSKDASGGVDTQYF
TRBJ2-3	TRBV21-1	.	.	TGTGCCAGCAGCTCATCCCCTAGACTAGCGGGGGACCACACAGATACGCAGTATTTT	CASSSSPRLAGDHTDTQYF
TRBJ2-1	TRBV6-2/TRBV6-3	.	TRBD2	TGTGCCAGCAGTTACGTTGAGGGCACTAGCGGGGGGAATGAGCAGTTCTTC	CASSYVEGTSGGNEQFF
TRBJ2-1	TRBV12-3/TRBV12-4	.	.	TGTGCCAGCAGTTCCCGAGGTCTGGGTGAGCAGTTCTTC	CASSSRGLGEQFF
TRBJ1-2	TRBV5-1	once	TRBD1	TGCGCCAGCAGCCCGTTTGGGGACAGGGTGGACTATGGCTACACCTTC	CASSPFGDRVDYGYTF
TRBJ1-2	TRBV7-9	.	.	TGTGCCAGCAGCCTGAGTCAGGGTGGCTACACCTTC	CASSLSQGGYTF
TRBJ2-3	TRBV2	.	.	TGTGCCAGCAGTGAAGACCAACTTGCGGGCACAGATACGCAGTATTTT	CASSEDQLAGTDTQYF
TRBJ2-7	TRBV11-2	.	TRBD1	TGTGCCAGCAGCTTAGACAGGGGGTCCCTCAACGAGCAGTACTTC	CASSLDRGSLNEQYF
TRBJ1-4	TRBV6-5	.	.	TGTGCCAGCATATCGGACAATAGTGAAAAACTGTTTTTT	CASISDNSEKLFF
TRBJ2-5	TRBV5-4	once	.	TGTGCCAGCAGCTTGGAACAGGGAGGGAAGACCCAGTACTTC	CASSLEQGGKTQYF
TRBJ2-2	TRBV19	.	TRBD2	TGTGCCAGTAGAACCGGGACTAGCATCGAGGAGCTGTTTTTT	CASRTGTSIEELFF
TRBJ2-1	TRBV4-1	.	TRBD1	TGCGCCAGCGGTACCGGGACAGTAGGACCTGAGCAGTTCTTC	CASGTGTVGPEQFF
TRBJ1-6	TRBV30	.	.	TGTGCCTGGACAGCGTCACGTAATTCACCCCTCCACTTT	CAWTASRNSPLHF
TRBJ2-4	TRBV7-2	.	.	TGTGCCAGCAGCCTGGCAGGGACCAAAAACATTCAGTACTTC	CASSLAGTKNIQYF
TRBJ2-5	TRBV11-1	.	TRBD1	TGTGCCAGCAGCCGGACAGGGGGGCAAGAGACCCAGTACTTC	CASSRTGGQETQYF
TRBJ1-1	TRBV7-2	once	TRBD1	TGTGCCAGCAGCTTCCTCGGGACAGGGAAAACTGAAGCTTTCTTT	CASSFLGTGKTEAFF
TRBJ1-6	TRBV18	.	.	TGTGCCAGCTCACCACTCGAGAGAGCAGGGAATTCACCCCTCCACTTT	CASSPLERAGNSPLHF
TRBJ2-5	TRBV5-1	few	TRBD2	TGCGCCAGCAGAACTAGCGGGGGCAGAGAGACCCAGTACTTC	CASRTSGGRETQYF
TRBJ2-3	TRBV28	.	.	TGTGCCAGCCTGCGCGGGGCAGGAACAGATACGCAGTATTTT	CASLRGAGTDTQYF
TRBJ2-1	TRBV18	few	.	TGTGCCAGCTCACCATCAGGGCCCCAGTTCTTC	CASSPSGPQFF
TRBJ2-1	TRBV6-5	.	TRBD2	TGTGCCAGCAGGGTGGGAGGGTCCTACAATGAGCAGTTCTTC	CASRVGGSYNEQFF
TRBJ1-6	TRBV19	.	TRBD1	TGTGCCAGTAGTGCGGGACAGGGGATGAATTCACCCCTCCACTTT	CASSAGQGMNSPLHF
TRBJ2-7	TRBV18	.	.	TGTGCCAGCTCACCACCTCAGGGGCACGAGCAGTACTTC	CASSPPQGHEQYF
TRBJ1-1	TRBV28	.	.	TGTGCCAGCGAGTCTCCGGGAGCAAAAGCTTTCTTT	CASESPGAKAFF
TRBJ2-1	TRBV3-1/TRBV3-2	.	TRBD2	TGTGCCAGCAGCCAAGTAGCGGGGAGGTACAATGAGCAGTTCTTC	CASSQVAGRYNEQFF
TRBJ1-3	TRBV11-3	.	.	TGTGCCAGCAGCACTAGACTCGGAAACACCATATATTTT	CASSTRLGNTIYF
TRBJ1-6	TRBV30	.	.	TGTGCCTGGAGTGGGCGGACAGCTTATAATTCACCCCTCCACTTT	CAWSGRTAYNSPLHF
TRBJ1-1	TRBV2	once	TRBD1	TGTGCCAGCAGTCAGGGGGAGAACACTGAAGCTTTCTTT	CASSQGENTEAFF
TRBJ2-3	TRBV10-3	.	TRBD2	TGTGCCACACTGACTAGCGGGGGGAGGGGCCACACAGATACGCAGTATTTT	CATLTSGGRGHTDTQYF
TRBJ2-5	TRBV7-2	.	.	TGTGCCAGCAGCTTAGCTAGGACTCGGGAGACCCAGTACTTC	CASSLARTRETQYF
TRBJ2-3	TRBV6-1	.	.	TGTGCCAGCAGTGAATACACAATAAGCACAGATACGCAGTATTTT	CASSEYTISTDTQYF
TRBJ1-2	TRBV19	.	.	TGTGCCAGTATGCGGGTGGACTATGGCTACACCTTC	CASMRVDYGYTF
TRBJ1-6	TRBV6-5	.	TRBD1	TGTGCCAGCAGTTACGCCGGGACAGGGAATTCACCCCTCCACTTT	CASSYAGTGNSPLHF
TRBJ2-5	TRBV2	.	TRBD2	TGTGCCAGTAAACTAGCGGGGGGGCTGGAGACCCAGTACTTC	CASKLAGGLETQYF
TRBJ2-7	TRBV4-2	many	.	TGTGCCAGCAGCCAAGATTGGAGTAACCCTACCGAGCAGTACTTC	CASSQDWSNPTEQYF
TRBJ1-1	TRBV30	.	.	TGTGCCTGGAGTCCTAGGCAGGGGAACACTGAAGCTTTCTTT	CAWSPRQGNTEAFF
TRBJ2-7	TRBV29-1	once	.	TGCAGCGTTGAAGAGTTAGTTGGCGAGCAGTACTTC	CSVEELVGEQYF
TRBJ1-5	TRBV27	once	TRBD1	TGTGCCAGCAGTCCCCTGGGACAGATTAGCAATCAGCCCCAGCATTTT	CASSPLGQISNQPQHF
TRBJ2-7	TRBV24-1	.	TRBD1	TGTGCCACCGGGACAGGGGTTTCCCACGAGCAGTACTTC	CATGTGVSHEQYF
TRBJ1-3	TRBV4-1	.	TRBD1	TGCGCCAGCAGCCAGAACCAGGGGGCTGGAAACACCATATATTTT	CASSQNQGAGNTIYF